The 8 T cell receptor beta chains listed next were all sequenced from one sample in a study of blood T cell repertoires in COVID-19. The protocol was immunoSEQ multiplex PCR, while the TCRdb copy is restricted to in-frame clones and leaves out a portion. The sample has roughly 350,000 clones; roughly 86% are singletons. The material sequenced was peripheral blood. The source of these receptors is a woman aged 25 to 39 with COVID-19, enrolled during active disease.

The chain carries TRBV30 and TRBJ2-7; 11 bases are a match to TRBD2. Germline CDR1 GTSNPN, CDR2 SVGIG (reference sequence). This CDR3 contains 15 residues. J gave up 4 bases and V 3 bases, and 8 bases lay outside the gene matches. CDR3 bases: TGTGCCTGGAGACCTAGCGGGAGGTTTACATACGAGCAGTACTTC. It specifies CAWRPSGRFTYEQYF.

The chain is built from TRBV7-3 and TRBJ2-7; 9 bases map to TRBD1. Unmatched junction bases numbered 9, after V lost 5 bases and J lost 4 bases. Looked up from germline, CDR1 is SGHTA and CDR2 is FQGTGA. The CDR3 extends over 15 amino acids. CDR3 amino acids: CASSAGQGNGYEQYF. Written as DNA, the CDR3 is TGTGCCAGCAGCGCGGGACAGGGTAACGGGTACGAGCAGTACTTC.

This rearrangement joins TRBV19 to TRBJ2-7; TRBD2 agrees at 9 bases. Germline lookup yields CDR1 LNHDA and CDR2 SQIVND (reference sequence). V shed 5 bases and J 3 bases; nucleotides not matched to a gene: 8. CDR3 length: 15 amino acids. The CDR3 here is CASSFSSGTLYEQYF. The CDR3 nucleotides are TGTGCCAGTAGTTTCTCTAGCGGGACCCTCTACGAGCAGTACTTC. The whole variable domain, filled in from reference TRBV19 and TRBJ2-7, reads DGGITQSPKYLFRKEGQNVTLSCEQNLNHDAMYWYRQDPGQGLRLIYYSQIVNDFQKGDIAEGYSVSREKKESFPLTVTSAQKNPTAFYLCASSFSSGTLYEQYFGPGTRLTVT.

A single count supports this clone. Other DNA sequences from this sample encode an identical CDR3 as well. The chain carries TRBV9 and TRBJ2-1, with 12 bases matching TRBD2. Trimming at V came to 3 bases and at J to 0 bases, leaving 1 base not matched to a gene. The CDR3 sequence is 16 residues long. Germline CDR1 reads SGDLS; CDR2 reads YYNGEE. The CDR3 region is CASSALAGGSYNEQFF. In nucleotides, the CDR3 is TGTGCCAGCAGCGCACTAGCGGGGGGCTCCTACAATGAGCAGTTCTTC.

Here the CDR3 DNA reads TGTGCCAGCAGCAGCGGGAGGTCAGGTGGGGAGCAGTTCTTC. Its translation is CASSSGRSGGEQFF. V gene TRBV5-4 combines with J gene TRBJ2-1; TRBD2 agrees at 9 bases. Germline CDR1 reads SGHNT; CDR2 reads YYREEE (reference sequence). The trim removed 4 bases at V and 10 bases at J, leaving 9 bases unmatched. The CDR3 is made up of 14 amino acids.

The CDR3 nucleotides are TGTGCCAGCAGCTTGGGGCTGGAAGGGGAGCCCCAGCATTTT. Encoded protein: CASSLGLEGEPQHF. V and J are TRBV5-6 and TRBJ1-5; D perhaps matches TRBD1 (5 bases). Germline V lookup: CDR1 SGHDT, CDR2 YYEEEE. V was trimmed by 0 bases and J by 8 bases, leaving 12 bases between them. This CDR3 comprises 14 residues.

This chain uses TRBV7-3 with TRBJ2-3, with 9 bases that match TRBD1. Trimming at V came to 4 bases and at J to 5 bases, leaving 4 bases not matched to a gene. The CDR3 is 14 residues long. Germline CDR1 is SGHTA and CDR2 is FQGTGA. The DNA for the CDR3 is TGTGCCAGCAGCTCAGGACAGGGGTTAGATACGCAGTATTTT. The encoded protein is CASSSGQGLDTQYF.

V and J are TRBV10-2 and TRBJ2-7; 7 bases agree with TRBD2. The CDR3 length is 14 residues. The V and J ends lost 3 bases and 2 bases, in that order; junction bases with no gene match: 4. Germline assignment: CDR1 WSHSY and CDR2 SAAADI. CDR3: CASSETGTTYEQYF. The CDR3 coding sequence is TGCGCCAGCAGTGAAACCGGGACTACCTACGAGCAGTACTTC.